Below are 30 T cell receptor beta chains sequenced from a single sample in a study of shared clonotypes between healthy human individuals. TCRdb's table, derived via immunoSEQ multiplex PCR, lists solely in-frame clones and lacks some. In the table there are 950,000 to 1,200,000 clones, about 72% of which are singletons. The sequenced sample consisted of memory CD4+ T cells from PBMCs. The subset here: CD45RA-negative fraction. The receptors were sampled from a man aged 18 to 29 in good health. Some clones in this sample may be carry-over from other donors' samples.

V is TRBV29-1 and J is TRBJ1-1; the D gene is possibly TRBD1 (5 bases). V was trimmed by 6 bases and J by 0 bases, leaving 8 bases between them. This CDR3 has 12 residues. Looked up from germline, CDR1 is SQVTM and CDR2 is ANQGSEA. The CDR3 sequence is CSVHRLNTEAFF. The CDR3 DNA follows: TGCAGCGTCCACAGGCTGAACACTGAAGCTTTCTTT.

This clone showed up just a few times. This rearrangement joins TRBV10-3 to TRBJ1-1; D unresolved. This CDR3 is built from 11 residues. Germline CDR1 is ENHRY and CDR2 is SYGVKD. V lost 3 bases and J 7 bases, leaving 6 bases between the germline ends. The CDR3 DNA follows: TGTGCCATCAGTGAAAGCATTGAAGCTTTCTTT. It is translated as CAISESIEAFF.

The V and J genes are TRBV9 and TRBJ2-7, with 8 nucleotides matching TRBD1. CDR3 size: 16 residues. The V gene's germline CDR1 is SGDLS and CDR2 YYNGEE. The junction had 12 bases not matched to a gene; V was cut back by 7 bases and J by 0 bases. The CDR3 spells CASGKTGQASSYEQYF. The DNA of the CDR3 is TGTGCCAGCGGAAAAACGGGACAGGCGAGCTCCTACGAGCAGTACTTC.

As to this clone: The same CDR3 can be traced to other DNA sequences in this sample. The chain has TRBV5-1 and TRBJ1-3; no clear D gene. This CDR3 has 13 residues. Germline CDR1 SGHRS, CDR2 YFSETQ. Trimming stripped 4 bases from V and 3 bases from J, with 8 bases between. CDR3 in DNA: TGCGCCAGCAGCCCAGGAAGTGGAAACACCATATATTTT. Protein product: CASSPGSGNTIYF.

This rearrangement joins TRBV11-1 to TRBJ2-3, with 11 bases aligning to TRBD2. The CDR3 length is 15 residues. The germline V gene encodes CDR1 SGHAT and CDR2 FQDESV (reference sequence). J gave up 4 bases and V 3 bases, and 3 bases lay outside the gene matches. In DNA, the CDR3 is TGTGCCAGCAGCTTCCCTAGCGGGGGGTCAGATACGCAGTATTTT. Residues: CASSFPSGGSDTQYF. The complete variable domain, with remaining parts taken from reference TRBV11-1 and TRBJ2-3, reads EAEVAQSPRYKITEKSQAVAFWCDPISGHATLYWYRQILGQGPELLVQFQDESVVDDSQLPKDRFSAERLKGVDSTLKIQPAELGDSAMYLCASSFPSGGSDTQYFGPGTRLTVL.

The chain carries TRBV7-3 and TRBJ2-2; D is perhaps TRBD2 (5 bases). This CDR3 has 15 residues. The ends were cut back, 4 bases at V and 5 bases at J, with 14 bases in the middle. Germline V gives CDR1 SGHTA, CDR2 FQGTGA. The chain's CDR3 is CASSSTRLRTGELFF. The CDR3, as DNA: TGTGCCAGCAGCTCCACTAGGCTTCGAACCGGGGAGCTGTTTTTT.

This chain uses TRBV6-6 with TRBJ1-4, with D unclear. Trimming stripped 2 bases from V and 8 bases from J, with 15 bases between. Germline V lookup: CDR1 MNHNY, CDR2 SVGAGI (reference sequence). This CDR3 contains 15 residues. The CDR3 DNA reads TGTGCCAGCAGTTACGGTGGGGTCAATCGGGAAAAACTGTTTTTT. Its protein is CASSYGGVNREKLFF.

V usage is TRBV18 and J usage is TRBJ2-7; no clear D gene. The V end lost 4 bases, the J end lost 6 bases, and 16 bases lay between the germline ends. The germline CDR1 and CDR2 sequences are KGHSH and LQKENI. The CDR3 sequence is 14 residues long. The CDR3 reads CASSQVGSKGEQYF. In DNA, the CDR3 is TGTGCCAGCTCACAGGTAGGCTCAAAGGGCGAGCAGTACTTC.

A note on this clone: The identical CDR3 is also encoded by other nucleotide sequences in the sample. The chain employs TRBV5-1 and TRBJ2-3; D possibly corresponds to TRBD1 (6 bases). The CDR3 length is 15 residues. Trimming left V 1 base short and J 0 bases short, with 9 bases between. Germline values: CDR1 SGHRS, CDR2 YFSETQ. CDR3 nucleotides: TGCGCCAGCAGCTTGTCAGGGGACAGCACAGATACGCAGTATTTT. It encodes CASSLSGDSTDTQYF. Using reference TRBV5-1 and TRBJ2-3 for the parts outside the CDR3, the full variable domain is KAGVTQTPRYLIKTRGQQVTLSCSPISGHRSVSWYQQTPGQGLQFLFEYFSETQRNKGNFPGRFSGRQFSNSRSEMNVSTLELGDSALYLCASSLSGDSTDTQYFGPGTRLTVL.

Details on this clone: The likely explanation is a read error, given a far larger clone one base away. The sample carries other DNA sequences with the same CDR3. The rearrangement uses TRBV7-6 and TRBJ2-1, with D maybe TRBD1 (5 bases). Germline assignment: CDR1 SGHVS and CDR2 FNYEAQ. The CDR3 loop spans 12 amino acids. Trimming cost V 5 bases and J 6 bases, with 8 bases left between them. The CDR3 DNA is TGTGCCAGCAGCCCCCAGGGCAATGAGCAGTTCTTC. Its protein is CASSPQGNEQFF.

The CDR3: CASSQVPGQREETQYF. CDR3 coding DNA: TGCGCCAGCAGCCAGGTTCCGGGACAGAGGGAGGAGACCCAGTACTTC. This chain joins TRBV4-1 and TRBJ2-5, with 7 positions matching TRBD1. Per the germline V gene, CDR1 is MGHRA and CDR2 is YSYEKL. This CDR3 comprises 16 residues. With 3 bases clipped from V and 5 bases from J, the junction kept 12 bases outside the gene matches.

The chain joins TRBV11-3 to TRBJ1-5; 10 bases fit TRBD1. The V gene's germline CDR1 is SGHNT and CDR2 YENEEA. The ends lost 4 bases at V and 5 bases at J; junction bases unmatched: 5. This CDR3 is 15 amino acids long. The CDR3 DNA reads as TGTGCCAGCAGCTCCGGACAGGGGGTAGATCAGCCCCAGCATTTT. This encodes CASSSGQGVDQPQHF.

The table lists this clone with a count of one. J is TRBJ2-1 and V is TRBV5-1; no reliable D call. The CDR3 spans 15 residues. Trimming removed 0 bases from V and 8 bases from J, with 15 bases in between. Per germline, CDR1 SGHRS and CDR2 YFSETQ. The CDR3 sequence: CASSLGGNVADEQFF. The CDR3 DNA is TGCGCCAGCAGCTTGGGGGGAAACGTCGCAGATGAGCAGTTCTTC. Complete variable domain (other parts from reference TRBV5-1 and TRBJ2-1): KAGVTQTPRYLIKTRGQQVTLSCSPISGHRSVSWYQQTPGQGLQFLFEYFSETQRNKGNFPGRFSGRQFSNSRSEMNVSTLELGDSALYLCASSLGGNVADEQFFGPGTRLTVL.

This chain joins TRBV14 and TRBJ2-1; weak D call: TRBD1 (5 bases). The CDR3 consists of 13 residues. Germline-derived CDR1 and CDR2 are SGHDN and FVKESK. The germline V and J ends were trimmed by 0 bases and 10 bases, with 10 bases remaining between them. The CDR3 bases are TGTGCCAGCAGCCAAGATCTCCGGACAGAGCAGTTCTTC. It specifies CASSQDLRTEQFF.

This clone was detected a few times. Other nucleotide sequences in the sample specify the same CDR3. The gene calls are TRBV7-9 and TRBJ1-1; TRBD1 is a possible D gene (6 bases). The length of the CDR3 is 14 residues. V was clipped by 4 bases and J by 4 bases, with 13 bases between them. Germline V CDR1 and CDR2: SEHNR, FQNEAQ (reference sequence). The CDR3 DNA follows: TGTGCCAGCAGCTCTCAGGGAGGGGGCACTGAAGCTTTCTTT. This translates into CASSSQGGGTEAFF. Full variable domain (rest looked up from reference TRBV7-9 and TRBJ1-1): DTGVSQNPRHKITKRGQNVTFRCDPISEHNRLYWYRQTLGQGPEFLTYFQNEAQLEKSRLLSDRFSAERPKGSFSTLEIQRTEQGDSAMYLCASSSQGGGTEAFFGQGTRLTVV.

The chain employs TRBV4-1 and TRBJ2-4; no clear D. This CDR3 is built from 12 residues. V was shortened by 1 base and J by 8 bases, with 6 bases between the two germline ends. CDR1 and CDR2 from the germline V gene are MGHRA and YSYEKL. The CDR3 coding sequence is TGCGCCAGCAGCCAAGGGTTGGACATTCAGTACTTC. Amino acid sequence: CASSQGLDIQYF.

The V gene is TRBV2, the J gene TRBJ1-3; D remains unclear. Trimming removed 1 base at V and 5 bases at J, with 12 bases between. The CDR3 consists of 15 residues. Germline CDR1 is SNHLY and CDR2 is FYNNEI. The CDR3 here is CASSEVGGLRNTIYF. The CDR3 DNA reads TGTGCCAGCAGTGAAGTTGGCGGACTGCGAAACACCATATATTTT.

This chain joins TRBV7-9 and TRBJ1-2; TRBD1 aligns across 7 bases. V was clipped by 5 bases and J by 4 bases; unmatched bases: 10. The CDR3 is 15 residues long. Germline values: CDR1 SEHNR, CDR2 FQNEAQ (reference sequence). For the CDR3, the DNA is TGTGCCAGCAGCGGAGGGGGGACAGAAGCCTATGGCTACACCTTC. It codes for CASSGGGTEAYGYTF. Complete variable domain (other parts from reference TRBV7-9 and TRBJ1-2): DTGVSQNPRHKITKRGQNVTFRCDPISEHNRLYWYRQTLGQGPEFLTYFQNEAQLEKSRLLSDRFSAERPKGSFSTLEIQRTEQGDSAMYLCASSGGGTEAYGYTFGSGTRLTVV.

This clone was picked up a small number of times. J is TRBJ1-2 and V is TRBV27, with 10 bases that match TRBD1. The CDR3 is 17 residues long. Germline CDR1 MNHEY, CDR2 SMNVEV (reference sequence). The V and J ends lost 5 bases and 7 bases, in that order; junction bases with no gene match: 16. The CDR3 bases are TGTGCCAGCAGTCCCGGACAGGGGGTCGAATTTGTGGGTGGCTACACCTTC. Its translation: CASSPGQGVEFVGGYTF.

CDR3 protein: CASSYWAAIGPLHF. In nucleotides, the CDR3 is TGTGCCAGCAGTTATTGGGCTGCTATAGGGCCCCTCCACTTT. The chain combines TRBV6-9 with TRBJ1-6; D is uncertain. Trimming removed 1 base from V and 13 bases from J, with 14 bases in between. CDR1 and CDR2 (germline): MNHGY, SVAAGI. The CDR3 totals 14 residues.

The chain joins TRBV6-1 to TRBJ1-6; D possibly corresponds to TRBD1 (6 bases). The CDR3 loop spans 14 amino acids. Germline CDR1 MNHNS, CDR2 SASEGT. With 7 bases removed from V and 8 bases from J, the gap between germline ends came to 15 bases. The CDR3 spells CASKSGTGYSPLHF. The CDR3 DNA reads as TGTGCCAGCAAATCCGGAACAGGGTATTCACCCCTCCACTTT.

Remarks on this clone: This is likely an artifact of a read error, given a far larger clone one base away. V gene TRBV4-2 combines with J gene TRBJ2-7; D tentatively reads TRBD1 or TRBD2 (5 bases each). The V and J ends lost 5 bases and 0 bases respectively, with 8 bases between them. CDR3 length: 13 residues. Germline V gives CDR1 LGHNA, CDR2 YNFKEQ. DNA of the CDR3: TGTGCCAGCAGCAGGGACCTCTCCTACGAGCAGTACTTC. It is translated as CASSRDLSYEQYF.

This clone appeared a single time. The rearrangement uses TRBV19 and TRBJ1-1, with D possibly matching TRBD1 (5 bases). Trimming stripped 3 bases from V and 5 bases from J, with 13 bases between. From germline, CDR1 is LNHDA and CDR2 SQIVND (reference sequence). The CDR3 totals 14 residues. The CDR3 reads CASSIWGPRTEAFF. CDR3 nucleotides: TGTGCCAGTAGTATTTGGGGACCTAGGACTGAAGCTTTCTTT.

This chain links TRBV30 with TRBJ1-5; no clear D. CDR1 and CDR2 (germline): GTSNPN, SVGIG (reference sequence). This CDR3 region has 13 residues. Trimming shortened V by 0 bases and J by 4 bases, and 7 bases separated the two germline ends. CDR3 residues: CAWSVVPNQPQHF. The CDR3 DNA sequence: TGTGCCTGGAGTGTAGTTCCGAATCAGCCCCAGCATTTT.

As for this clone: At one end the junction does not follow the germline gene, possibly because of a read error. Other DNA sequences of this sample code for an identical CDR3. This chain connects TRBV11-2 to TRBJ2-6; D possibly uses TRBD1 or TRBD2 (5 bases each). Per germline, CDR1 SGHAT and CDR2 FQNNGV. This CDR3 spans 18 amino acids. The DNA for the CDR3 is TGTGCTAGCAGCTTTATTCCTGGGACGTCCCCTGGGGCCAACGTCCTGACTTTC. Translation gives CASSFIPGTSPGANVLTF.

This chain uses TRBV28 with TRBJ2-3; tentative D call: TRBD2 (5 bases). This CDR3 has 14 amino acids. The germline V gene has CDR1 MDHEN and CDR2 SYDVKM. V dropped 2 bases and J dropped 2 bases, with 8 bases sitting between them. DNA for the CDR3: TGTGCCAGCAGTTTAATGGGAGCCACAGATACGCAGTATTTT. It is translated as CASSLMGATDTQYF. Full variable domain (rest looked up from reference TRBV28 and TRBJ2-3): DVKVTQSSRYLVKRTGEKVFLECVQDMDHENMFWYRQDPGLGLRLIYFSYDVKMKEKGDIPEGYSVSREKKERFSLILESASTNQTSMYLCASSLMGATDTQYFGPGTRLTVL.

This chain joins TRBV28 and TRBJ1-5, with a weak D call TRBD1 (5 bases). This CDR3 comprises 14 residues. Deletions cut 8 bases from V and 1 base from J, with 12 bases between. CDR1 MDHEN and CDR2 SYDVKM come from the germline V gene. The CDR3 sequence: CASLGGVSNQPQHF. CDR3 in DNA: TGTGCCAGCTTGGGGGGGGTGAGCAATCAGCCCCAGCATTTT.

The chain links TRBV15 to TRBJ2-5; D may correspond to TRBD1 or TRBD2 (5 bases each). Trimming stripped 0 bases from V and 11 bases from J, with 16 bases between. This CDR3 is built from 14 residues. The germline CDR1 and CDR2 sequences are LNHNV and YYDKDF (reference sequence). The CDR3 here is CATSREGLSGEQYF. The DNA of the CDR3 is TGTGCCACCAGCAGAGAGGGGCTATCTGGGGAGCAGTACTTC.

J is TRBJ1-3 and V is TRBV6-6; D remains ambiguous. The ends were cut back, 5 bases at V and 0 bases at J, with 8 bases in the middle. CDR1 is MNHNY, CDR2 SVGAGI, per germline (reference sequence). CDR3 size: 14 residues. The CDR3 here is CASSVFRSGNTIYF. CDR3 DNA: TGTGCCAGCAGTGTTTTCCGCTCTGGAAACACCATATATTTT.

The genes are TRBV7-8 and TRBJ1-4; 9 positions agree with TRBD1. This CDR3 has 14 residues. Germline CDR1 SGHVS, CDR2 FQNEAQ. V shed 4 bases, J shed 4 bases, and the junction held 1 base outside the gene matches. The DNA of the CDR3 is TGTGCCAGCAGCTCGGGACAGGGTAATGAAAAACTGTTTTTT. Translated, it gives CASSSGQGNEKLFF.